This section outlines one T cell receptor beta chain sequence together with its context. Its antigen specificity is not known. No much larger clone is present one base from it, and per-base qualities are unavailable. This record comes from a study of OX40 agonist ivuxolimab in advanced cancers. Regarding the complete study: Ivuxolimab, which targeted the costimulatory receptor OX40 (CD134), was an agonistic, fully human IgG2 monoclonal antibody. Intravenous ivuxolimab was administered to patients every 2 weeks at six dose levels: 0.01, 0.1, 0.3, 1.5, 3 and 10 mg/kg. Of the approximately 53 patients in dose escalation, approximately 20 had hepatocellular carcinoma, around 15 had melanoma, 9 had renal cell carcinoma and 9 had head and neck cancer. In the dose-escalation cohort, roughly 80% of patients were male, and the mean age was about 55 years, with a range of about 20 to 79. Patients were allowed to have had prior anti-PD-1, anti-PD-L1 or anti-CTLA-4 therapy, and less than 45% of the dose-escalation patients had previously received checkpoint inhibitors. Partial responses occurred in three dose-escalation patients: two with cutaneous melanoma and one with hepatocellular carcinoma. The purpose of peripheral TCRbeta sequencing was to test whether ivuxolimab changed TCR sequence diversity and led to clonal T-cell expansion. The paper describes the monotherapy dose-escalation part (N of about 47 patients) of the phase I trial of ivuxolimab.

Genomic DNA was isolated from the sorted cells so that the TCRbeta CDR3 region could be sequenced. The immunoSEQ Assay was used to sequence the TCRbeta CDR3 regions. TCRdb took over this immuneACCESS table, retaining in-frame rearrangements with V and J assigned. Such tables are incomplete; in checked studies, under half of the missing clones stem from an unresolved V gene, and the remainder is unexplained. The sample has 42,000 or so clones on record, 89% of them singletons. The top ten hold 0.45% to 0.6% of the sample. Patients with autoimmune disease history or receiving systemic immunosuppression were excluded from the trial. Peripheral blood for TCR sequencing was collected from all dose cohorts at baseline, on cycle 4 day 1, and on cycle 7 day 1. Samples were obtained from an open-label, multicenter, first-in-human phase I dose-escalation trial of ivuxolimab. The trial enrolled adults with locally advanced or metastatic head and neck squamous cell, hepatocellular, melanoma or renal cell carcinoma. Before TCR sequencing, CD4+ and CD8+ T cells were separately sorted from peripheral blood.

Study-wide findings and limitations: After ivuxolimab, CD8+ T cells had more expanded clones than CD4+ T cells on average. Clonal expansion of both CD4+ and CD8+ blood T cells was observed from baseline to week 6 at doses 0.1 to 3.0 mg/kg. Antigen specificity was not determined for the clonally expanded peripheral T cells. Low levels of normalized T-cell clonal expansion were also seen in some nonresponding patients. In the 0.1-3.0 mg/kg groups, partial responders were among the patients with the lowest normalized peripheral clonal expansion, particularly in CD8+ T cells.

Reading the germline V gene gives CDR1 SGHRS and CDR2 YFSETQ. The CDR3 runs 18 residues from the cysteine to the phenylalanine. This entry keeps only the CDR3 DNA: 54 bases, framed from base 1. The trim is 0 bases for V and 1 base for J, with a gap of 16 bases between the germline ends. The source is an adult with an advanced solid tumor such as melanoma, head and neck, liver or kidney cancer. In this chain, TRBV5-1 is recombined with TRBJ2-2; a confident D gene designation cannot be given. The sequencing used CD4+ or CD8+ T cells sorted from blood, collected in a trial of the OX40 agonist ivuxolimab. The sequenced DNA: TGCGCCAGCAGCTTGGACAAGCGCGTTCCCTTGAACACCGGGGAGCTGTTTTTT. Its translation is CASSLDKRVPLNTGELFF.